This T cell receptor beta chain was captured in a study of blood T cell repertoires in COVID-19. Background on the study: Some COVID-19 samples were acute and others convalescent; all came from the United States, Italy and Spain.

In the source study's methods: Reference gene primer amplification in the assay estimated nucleated cell counts. Assay: immunoSEQ multiplex PCR; the TCRdb copy retains only in-frame clones and omits some. That table gives V, J and clone size, and the DNA gave D and trimming. The sample has about 89,000 clones, roughly nine tenths seen once. This clonotype was sampled from a male donor with acute or convalescent COVID-19. Sequencing used peripheral blood.

CDR3 in DNA: TGTGCCAGCAGCCCCCGCGGGGGTTCTTTTTTAGGCGGGGCCTACAATGAGCAGTTCTTC. Its translation: CASSPRGGSFLGGAYNEQFF. The V and J genes are TRBV7-3 and TRBJ2-1, with 7 bases matching TRBD2. CDR1 is SGHTA and CDR2 is FQGTGA in the germline V gene. The CDR3 runs 20 residues. The ends lost 5 bases at V and 2 bases at J; junction bases unmatched: 21.